These 29 T cell receptor beta chains share one sample of origin, sequenced in a study of radiation and T cells in renal cell carcinoma. This table comes from immunoSEQ multiplex PCR, and its TCRdb copy is limited to in-frame clones, with some not included. The table has several thousand clones, less than 75% seen once; the top ten hold less than 20%. Treatment indicated: 15 Gy SBRT to primary tumor, nephrectomy 4 weeks later. The starting material was tumor tissue, obtained from a patient whose treatment included radiotherapy and nephrectomy. The receptors originated from a man aged 60-69 years with renal cell carcinoma.

This clone is labeled as medium-sized. DNA of the CDR3: TGTGCCAGTAGTACCTCCGCCGCTGAGGGCTACACCTTC. Encoded protein: CASSTSAAEGYTF. The chain is built from TRBV19 and TRBJ1-2; D remains unclear. Germline values: CDR1 LNHDA, CDR2 SQIVND (reference sequence). V lost 4 bases and J lost 8, with 14 bases in between. This CDR3 spans 13 amino acids. Complete variable domain (other parts from reference TRBV19 and TRBJ1-2): DGGITQSPKYLFRKEGQNVTLSCEQNLNHDAMYWYRQDPGQGLRLIYYSQIVNDFQKGDIAEGYSVSREKKESFPLTVTSAQKNPTAFYLCASSTSAAEGYTFGSGTRLTVV.

J is TRBJ2-1 and V is TRBV19; TRBD1 matches 11 bases. Germline V gene data show CDR1 as LNHDA and CDR2 as SQIVND (reference sequence). V was clipped by 6 bases and J by 6 bases; unmatched bases: 7. The length of the CDR3 is 15 residues. CDR3 region: CASRARDRGSNEQFF. As DNA, the CDR3 is TGTGCCAGTAGGGCTCGGGACAGGGGGTCCAATGAGCAGTTCTTC.

This chain joins TRBV7-3 and TRBJ1-5; D is perhaps TRBD1 (5 bases). V was cut by 1 base and J by 5 bases, with 12 bases left in between. The CDR3 totals 15 residues. CDR1 and CDR2 from the germline V gene are SGHTA and FQGTGA. The CDR3 spells CASSLMAGPDQPQHF. The CDR3 region has the DNA TGTGCCAGCAGCTTAATGGCAGGGCCGGATCAGCCCCAGCATTTT.

The V call is TRBV28, the J call TRBJ1-2, with D unclear. The CDR3 covers 11 residues. From germline, CDR1 is MDHEN and CDR2 SYDVKM. V lost 6 bases to trimming and J lost 4 bases, with 6 bases between them. The CDR3 DNA follows: TGTGCCAGCAGCCGGGGCTATGGCTACACCTTC. This gives the protein CASSRGYGYTF.

In its sample, this clone is medium-sized (0.01 to 0.1%). The rearrangement links TRBV27 to TRBJ1-4; a weak D match, TRBD1 (6 bases). The germline V gene has CDR1 MNHEY and CDR2 SMNVEV (reference sequence). V lost 6 bases, J lost 8 bases, and 13 bases lay in between. The length of the CDR3 is 13 residues. The CDR3 loop is CASRGTQYEKLFF. CDR3 bases: TGTGCCAGCAGGGGGACACAATACGAAAAACTGTTTTTT.

This clone was seen just once. The rearrangement uses TRBV29-1 and TRBJ2-4; D perhaps matches TRBD1 (6 bases). The V end lost 6 bases, the J end lost 6 bases, and 9 bases lay between the germline ends. Germline V gene lookup returns CDR1 SQVTM and CDR2 ANQGSEA. The CDR3 is made up of 11 amino acids. DNA for the CDR3: TGCAGCGTCGTGGACAGAAACATTCAGTACTTC. Protein sequence: CSVVDRNIQYF.

V and J are TRBV7-2 and TRBJ1-2, with 8 bases matching TRBD1. With 5 bases clipped from V and 0 bases from J, the junction kept 8 bases outside the gene matches. CDR3 length: 16 amino acids. The germline V gene encodes CDR1 SGHTA and CDR2 FQGNSA. DNA for the CDR3: TGTGCCAGCAGCCCGGACAGGGAACGGACTAACTATGGCTACACCTTC. This codes for CASSPDRERTNYGYTF.

This clone turned up a few times. V usage is TRBV11-1 and J usage is TRBJ2-7; D gene unclear. Germline V lookup: CDR1 SGHAT, CDR2 FQDESV (reference sequence). CDR3 length: 11 residues. Trimming cost V 5 bases and J 3 bases, with 5 bases left between them. This chain's CDR3 is CASSASYEQYF. The DNA for the CDR3 is TGTGCCAGCAGCGCCAGCTACGAGCAGTACTTC.

With regard to this clone: One end of the junction is discordant with germline, which a read error may explain. V gene TRBV4-1 combines with J gene TRBJ2-7, with TRBD2 matching over 8 bases. The length of the CDR3 is 15 residues. Germline V gene lookup returns CDR1 MGHRA and CDR2 YSYEKL. CDR3 sequence reads: CASSFRSGSSYEQYF. The CDR3 DNA follows: TGTGCCAGCAGCTTCCGGAGCGGGAGCTCCTACGAGCAGTACTTC.

The sample holds a few counts of this clone. The chain carries TRBV11-2 and TRBJ1-2; no clear D. The V gene lost 4 bases and the J gene lost 4 bases, with 7 bases spanning the gap. The germline V gene encodes CDR1 SGHAT and CDR2 FQNNGV. The CDR3 extends over 12 amino acids. CDR3 protein: CASSSGPYGYTF. CDR3 bases: TGTGCCAGCAGCTCGGGTCCCTATGGCTACACCTTC.

The chain is built from TRBV28 and TRBJ1-4; D remains ambiguous. CDR1 is MDHEN, CDR2 SYDVKM, per germline. CDR3 length: 14 residues. V was cut by 7 bases and J by 8 bases, with 17 bases left in between. DNA for the CDR3: TGTGCCAGCATGGTGGCAGGTGGGCGGGAAAAACTGTTTTTT. Translating it yields CASMVAGGREKLFF.

This clone was detected a few times. The chain carries TRBV6-5 and TRBJ2-1, with 9 bases that match TRBD1. With V trimmed by 6 bases and J by 3 bases, 6 bases remained unmatched. The V gene's germline CDR1 is MNHEY and CDR2 SVGAGI. The CDR3 is 15 residues long. In DNA form, the CDR3 reads TGTGCCAGCAGGGTCGGGACAGGGAACTACAATGAGCAGTTCTTC. This encodes CASRVGTGNYNEQFF.

This clone was recorded a few times. This rearrangement joins TRBV4-1 to TRBJ2-6, with D perhaps given as TRBD1 or TRBD2 (5 bases each). Germline V gene sequence: CDR1 MGHRA, CDR2 YSYEKL. The germline V and J ends were trimmed by 0 bases and 4 bases, with 10 bases remaining between them. The CDR3 runs 16 residues. The CDR3 sequence: CASSQDAGAGANVLTF. CDR3 sequence (DNA): TGCGCCAGCAGCCAAGATGCCGGGGCCGGGGCCAACGTCCTGACTTTC.

V is TRBV6-6 and J is TRBJ2-2; D may be TRBD1 (6 bases). The CDR3 spans 16 residues. With 0 bases removed from V and 0 bases from J, the gap between germline ends came to 8 bases. CDR1 and CDR2 (germline): MNHNY, SVGAGI (reference sequence). The CDR3 reads CASSYSQGANTGELFF. The CDR3 nucleotides read TGTGCCAGCAGTTACTCACAGGGCGCGAACACCGGGGAGCTGTTTTTT.

This chain connects TRBV27 to TRBJ2-7; D possibly corresponds to TRBD2 (6 bases). Per germline, CDR1 MNHEY and CDR2 SMNVEV (reference sequence). Deletions cut 3 bases from V and 1 base from J, with 10 bases between. The CDR3 runs 14 residues. In nucleotides, the CDR3 is TGTGCCAGCAGTTTGAGCGGGCAGTCCTACGAGCAGTACTTC. Protein product: CASSLSGQSYEQYF.

This chain joins TRBV7-9 and TRBJ2-7; maybe TRBD1 (6 bases). The V gene lost 8 bases and the J gene lost 4 bases, with 15 bases spanning the gap. There are 13 residues in the CDR3. CDR1 is SEHNR and CDR2 is FQNEAQ in the germline V gene (reference sequence). The CDR3 here is CASGNRERYEQYF. In nucleotides, the CDR3 is TGTGCCAGCGGTAACAGGGAGAGGTACGAGCAGTACTTC.

This sequence joins TRBV27 and TRBJ1-3, with D unresolved. V was trimmed by 4 bases and J by 0 bases, leaving 16 bases between them. Germline V gene lookup returns CDR1 MNHEY and CDR2 SMNVEV (reference sequence). The CDR3 spans 17 residues. The CDR3 DNA is TGTGCCAGCAGTTCCAACCTCGGGCCTTCCTCTGGAAACACCATATATTTT. Its protein product is CASSSNLGPSSGNTIYF.

The chain has TRBV11-2 and TRBJ1-1; D call uncertain. This CDR3 spans 11 amino acids. CDR1 is SGHAT, CDR2 FQNNGV, per germline. The germline V and J ends were trimmed by 5 bases and 10 bases, with 11 bases remaining between them. CDR3 in amino acids: CASSAFYGAFF. The DNA for the CDR3 is TGTGCCAGCAGCGCTTTTTATGGAGCTTTCTTT.

This clone was detected only once. The V and J genes are TRBV28 and TRBJ1-4; D possibly corresponds to TRBD1 (6 bases). The V end lost 1 base, the J end lost 3 bases, and 15 bases lay between the germline ends. CDR1 and CDR2 (germline): MDHEN, SYDVKM. This CDR3 contains 17 residues. The CDR3 bases are TGTGCCAGCAGTTTATTATACCCCACAGGGTCTAATGAAAAACTGTTTTTT. Protein: CASSLLYPTGSNEKLFF. Combining the CDR3 with reference TRBV28 and TRBJ1-4 gives the whole variable domain DVKVTQSSRYLVKRTGEKVFLECVQDMDHENMFWYRQDPGLGLRLIYFSYDVKMKEKGDIPEGYSVSREKKERFSLILESASTNQTSMYLCASSLLYPTGSNEKLFFGSGTQLSVL.

The chain links TRBV29-1 to TRBJ2-5; 10 bases map to TRBD1. The better agreement between TRBJ2-7 and the DNA end casts doubt on the J call. CDR1 and CDR2 from the germline V gene are SQVTM and ANQGSEA. This CDR3 contains 12 residues. CDR3 bases: TGCAGCGTTGGGGACAGGGGATACGAGCAGTACTTC. It encodes CSVGDRGYEQYF.

The chain employs TRBV4-2 and TRBJ2-7; TRBD1 might be the D (5 bases). This CDR3 comprises 16 residues. The ends were cut back, 0 bases at V and 6 bases at J, with 18 bases in the middle. Germline lookup yields CDR1 LGHNA and CDR2 YNFKEQ. CDR3 loop: CASSQEGSRRVVEQYF. DNA for the CDR3: TGTGCCAGCAGCCAAGAGGGGTCGCGCAGGGTGGTCGAGCAGTACTTC.

By share of the sample, this clone is medium-sized. This rearrangement joins TRBV5-4 to TRBJ1-4, with no clear D. The CDR3 runs 15 residues. With 3 bases removed from V and 4 bases from J, the gap between germline ends came to 13 bases. The V gene's germline CDR1 is SGHNT and CDR2 YYREEE (reference sequence). For the CDR3, the DNA is TGTGCCAGCAGCTCGAAATCGGGGAATAATGAAAAACTGTTTTTT. It specifies CASSSKSGNNEKLFF.

This chain uses TRBV25-1 with TRBJ2-7, with D uncertain. Germline CDR1 MGHDK, CDR2 SYGVNS. The CDR3 length is 13 residues. Deletions cut 2 bases from V and 10 bases from J, with 15 bases between. This chain's CDR3 is CASSENQEVAQYF. The CDR3 coding sequence is TGTGCCAGCAGTGAAAACCAGGAAGTAGCCCAGTACTTC.

The V call is TRBV5-1, the J call TRBJ2-7, with D unresolved. The CDR3 covers 14 residues. Germline values: CDR1 SGHRS, CDR2 YFSETQ. V was clipped by 3 bases and J by 9 bases, with 19 bases between them. The chain's CDR3 is CASSSDTTAAMQYF. As DNA, the CDR3 is TGCGCCAGCAGCTCTGACACGACGGCGGCGATGCAGTACTTC.

This clone has a handful of counts. V gene TRBV15 combines with J gene TRBJ1-2; TRBD1 might be the D (5 bases). This CDR3 has 16 residues. CDR1 and CDR2 (germline): LNHNV, YYDKDF (reference sequence). Trimming took off 0 bases at V and 5 bases at J, with 16 bases between the two ends. The CDR3 spells CATSRDIAGLLYGYTF. The CDR3 DNA sequence: TGTGCCACCAGCAGAGATATAGCGGGACTGCTTTATGGCTACACCTTC.

This chain links TRBV7-3 with TRBJ1-2; weak D call: TRBD1 (6 bases). The CDR3 has 14 amino acids. V gave up 5 bases and J gave up 5 bases, with 15 bases separating them. Germline V gives CDR1 SGHTA, CDR2 FQGTGA. The CDR3 DNA reads as TGTGCCAGCAGCCCCACCAACACAGGGTATGGCTACACCTTC. Translating gives CASSPTNTGYGYTF.

The chain has TRBV19 and TRBJ1-1, with 9 bases fitting TRBD1. Per the germline V gene, CDR1 is LNHDA and CDR2 is SQIVND (reference sequence). The CDR3 length is 12 residues. The V and J ends lost 9 bases and 5 bases, in that order; junction bases with no gene match: 4. The CDR3 DNA reads as TGTGCCAGCATGGACAGGGGAACTGAAGCTTTCTTT. Protein product: CASMDRGTEAFF. Drawing the rest from reference TRBV19 and TRBJ1-1, the complete variable domain is DGGITQSPKYLFRKEGQNVTLSCEQNLNHDAMYWYRQDPGQGLRLIYYSQIVNDFQKGDIAEGYSVSREKKESFPLTVTSAQKNPTAFYLCASMDRGTEAFFGQGTRLTVV.

This chain links TRBV13 with TRBJ2-6, with 10 bases identical to TRBD1. V was clipped by 10 bases and J by 0 bases; unmatched bases: 6. Germline CDR1 and CDR2: PRHDT and FYEKMQ (reference sequence). The CDR3 is 16 amino acids. The CDR3 coding sequence is TGTGCCACCGACAGGGGGCTAAACTCTGGGGCCAACGTCCTGACTTTC. Encoded protein: CATDRGLNSGANVLTF.

The J gene is TRBJ1-5, the V gene TRBV27; 9 nucleotides agree with TRBD1. Germline lookup yields CDR1 MNHEY and CDR2 SMNVEV (reference sequence). V lost 8 bases and J lost 4; bases outside the gene matches: 12. The CDR3 has 16 residues. The CDR3 is CASARSGTGPNQPQHF. CDR3 bases: TGTGCCAGCGCCCGATCAGGGACAGGGCCTAATCAGCCCCAGCATTTT.